This TCR beta chain was profiled in a study of OX40 agonist ivuxolimab in advanced cancers. The germline CDR1 and CDR2 sequences are SGDLS and YYNGEE. The CDR3 is 12 amino acids. Trimming shortened V by 3 bases and J by 10 bases, and 13 bases separated the two germline ends. Study conclusions and caveats: Circulating CD4+ and CD8+ T cells showed clonal expansion by week 6 at 0.1 to 3.0 mg/kg. Some nonresponders likewise displayed low normalized T-cell clonal expansion. Antigen specificity remained undetermined for the expanded peripheral T cells.

With respect to this clone: Its specificity is not known.

Clones were sequenced by immunoSEQ multiplex PCR, and TCRdb holds only the in-frame ones, with some missing. This sample carries about 150,000 clones, 94% of them seen once, and the ten largest clones take about 0.31%. The sample here was CD4+ or CD8+ T cells sorted from blood, taken in a trial of the OX40 agonist ivuxolimab. The receptor was derived from an adult with an advanced solid tumor such as melanoma, head and neck, liver or kidney cancer. The rearrangement joins TRBV9 to TRBJ1-2; maybe TRBD1 (6 bases). Here the CDR3 reads CASSGTDMPYTF. In DNA, the CDR3 is TGTGCCAGCAGCGGGACAGACATGCCCTACACCTTC.